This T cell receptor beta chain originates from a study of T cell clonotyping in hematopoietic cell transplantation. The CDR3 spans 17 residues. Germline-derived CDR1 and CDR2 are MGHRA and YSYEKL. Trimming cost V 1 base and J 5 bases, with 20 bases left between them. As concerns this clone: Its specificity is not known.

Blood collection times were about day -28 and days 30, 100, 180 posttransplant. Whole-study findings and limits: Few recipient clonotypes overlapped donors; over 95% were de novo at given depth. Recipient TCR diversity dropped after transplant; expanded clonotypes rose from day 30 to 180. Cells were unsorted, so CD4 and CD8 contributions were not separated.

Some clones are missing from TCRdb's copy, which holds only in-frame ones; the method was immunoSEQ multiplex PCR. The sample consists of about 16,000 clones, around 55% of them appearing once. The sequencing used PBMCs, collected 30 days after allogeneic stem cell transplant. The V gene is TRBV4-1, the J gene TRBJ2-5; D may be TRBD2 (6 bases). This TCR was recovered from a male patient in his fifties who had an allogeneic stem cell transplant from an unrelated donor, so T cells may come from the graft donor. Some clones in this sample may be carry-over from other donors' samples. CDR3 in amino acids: CASSQGEVTPLTETQYF. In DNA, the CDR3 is TGCGCCAGCAGCCAAGGGGAGGTAACCCCCCTAACGGAGACCCAGTACTTC.